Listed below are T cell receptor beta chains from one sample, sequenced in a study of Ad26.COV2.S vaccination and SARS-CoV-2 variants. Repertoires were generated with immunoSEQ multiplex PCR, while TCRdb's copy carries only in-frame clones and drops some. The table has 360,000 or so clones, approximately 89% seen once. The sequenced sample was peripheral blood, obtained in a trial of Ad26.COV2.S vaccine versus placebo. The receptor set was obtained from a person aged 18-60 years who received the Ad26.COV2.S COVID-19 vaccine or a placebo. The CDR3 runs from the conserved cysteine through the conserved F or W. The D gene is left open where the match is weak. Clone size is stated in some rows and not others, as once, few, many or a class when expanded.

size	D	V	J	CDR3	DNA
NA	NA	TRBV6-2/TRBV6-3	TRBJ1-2	CASSYGSTSRSEIANYGYTF	TGTGCCAGCAGTTACGGTTCTACTTCCAGGTCGGAAATAGCTAACTATGGCTACACCTTC
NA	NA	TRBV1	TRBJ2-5	CTSSQETTLQAGETQYF	TGCACCAGCAGCCAAGAGACTACCCTACAAGCGGGAGAGACCCAGTACTTC
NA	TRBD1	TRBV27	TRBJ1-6	CASSSRDRDQSPLHF	TGTGCCAGCAGTTCCCGGGACAGGGATCAATCACCCCTCCACTTT
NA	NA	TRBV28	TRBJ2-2	CASSSVLAWNTGELFF	TGTGCCAGCAGTTCCGTGCTAGCGTGGAACACCGGGGAGCTGTTTTTT
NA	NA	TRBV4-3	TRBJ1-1	CASSQDLHQNTEAFF	TGCGCCAGCAGCCAAGATCTCCACCAGAACACTGAAGCTTTCTTT
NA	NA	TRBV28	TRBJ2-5	CASSPTGSETETQYF	TGTGCCAGCAGCCCTACAGGGTCGGAGACAGAGACCCAGTACTTC
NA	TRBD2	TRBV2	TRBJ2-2	CASSRGSRTGELFF	TGTGCCAGCAGCCGCGGGAGTCGGACCGGGGAGCTGTTTTTT
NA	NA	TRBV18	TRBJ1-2	CASSPRINYGYTF	TGTGCCAGCTCACCTCGGATTAACTATGGCTACACCTTC
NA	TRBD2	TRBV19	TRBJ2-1	CASSIESRTSGSMMGDEQFF	TGTGCCAGTAGTATAGAGTCCAGGACTAGCGGGAGTATGATGGGCGATGAGCAGTTCTTC
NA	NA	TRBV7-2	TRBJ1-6	CASSLGSRGDNSPLHF	TGTGCCAGCAGCTTAGGTTCCAGGGGTGATAATTCACCCCTCCACTTT
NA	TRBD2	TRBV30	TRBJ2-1	CAWCPLGLAHNEQFF	TGTGCCTGGTGCCCCCTAGGACTAGCTCACAATGAGCAGTTCTTC
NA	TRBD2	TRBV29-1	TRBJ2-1	CSVEILAGGNEQFF	TGCAGCGTTGAGATCCTAGCGGGAGGCAATGAGCAGTTCTTC
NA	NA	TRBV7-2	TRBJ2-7	CASSHPSRGEQYF	TGTGCCAGCAGCCACCCCTCCCGGGGCGAGCAGTACTTC
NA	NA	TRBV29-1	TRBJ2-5	CSVEPAYDQETQYF	TGCAGCGTTGAACCAGCCTACGACCAAGAGACCCAGTACTTC
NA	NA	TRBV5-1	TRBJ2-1	CASSLVQTGEQFF	TGCGCCAGCAGCTTGGTACAGACGGGTGAGCAGTTCTTC
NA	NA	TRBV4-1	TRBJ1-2	CASSQGASHYGYTF	TGCGCCAGCAGCCAAGGCGCGTCGCACTATGGCTACACCTTC
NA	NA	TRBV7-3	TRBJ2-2	CASSLTGELFF	TGTGCCAGCAGCTTAACAGGGGAGCTGTTTTTT
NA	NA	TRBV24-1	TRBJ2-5	CATSDLGQGTQYF	TGTGCCACCAGTGATCTAGGGCAAGGAACCCAGTACTTC
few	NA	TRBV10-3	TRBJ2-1	CAISVFGRDGEQFF	TGTGCCATCAGTGTCTTTGGCAGGGACGGTGAGCAGTTCTTC
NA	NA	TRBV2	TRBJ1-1	CASSWGGRVLMNTEAFF	TGTGCCAGCAGTTGGGGAGGGAGGGTGCTGATGAACACTGAAGCTTTCTTT
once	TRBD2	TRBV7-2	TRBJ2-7	CASSLGGGRAVEQYF	TGTGCCAGCAGCTTAGGTGGCGGGAGGGCCGTCGAGCAGTACTTC
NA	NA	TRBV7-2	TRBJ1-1	CASSAFGTEAFF	TGTGCCAGCAGCGCGTTTGGGACTGAAGCTTTCTTT
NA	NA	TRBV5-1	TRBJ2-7	CASSPGPSGSYEQYF	TGCGCCAGCAGCCCTGGACCCTCGGGCTCCTACGAGCAGTACTTC
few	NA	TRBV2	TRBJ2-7	CASEWGRVSAYEQYF	TGTGCCAGCGAGTGGGGGAGAGTCTCAGCCTACGAGCAGTACTTC
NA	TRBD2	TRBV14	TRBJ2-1	CASSQIAGDEQFF	TGTGCCAGCAGCCAAATAGCGGGAGATGAGCAGTTCTTC
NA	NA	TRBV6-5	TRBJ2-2	CASSFGELFF	TGTGCCAGCAGTTTCGGGGAGCTGTTTTTT
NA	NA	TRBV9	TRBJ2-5	CASSQQETQYF	TGTGCCAGCAGCCAGCAAGAGACCCAGTACTTC
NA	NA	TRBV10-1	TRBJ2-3	CATGDAGPRDTQYF	TGCGCCACAGGGGATGCGGGACCCCGGGATACGCAGTATTTT
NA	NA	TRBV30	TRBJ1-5	CAWSPRDPNQPQHF	TGTGCCTGGAGTCCCCGGGACCCCAATCAGCCCCAGCATTTT
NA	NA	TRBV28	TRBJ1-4	CASSDQGLGEKLFF	TGTGCCAGCAGTGATCAGGGGTTGGGGGAAAAACTGTTTTTT
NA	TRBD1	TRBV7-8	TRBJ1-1	CASNTDRDNSMNTEAFF	TGTGCCAGCAACACGGACAGGGATAACTCGATGAACACTGAAGCTTTCTTT
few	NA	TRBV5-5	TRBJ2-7	CASSWTYAYEQYF	TGTGCCAGCAGCTGGACATACGCATACGAGCAGTACTTC